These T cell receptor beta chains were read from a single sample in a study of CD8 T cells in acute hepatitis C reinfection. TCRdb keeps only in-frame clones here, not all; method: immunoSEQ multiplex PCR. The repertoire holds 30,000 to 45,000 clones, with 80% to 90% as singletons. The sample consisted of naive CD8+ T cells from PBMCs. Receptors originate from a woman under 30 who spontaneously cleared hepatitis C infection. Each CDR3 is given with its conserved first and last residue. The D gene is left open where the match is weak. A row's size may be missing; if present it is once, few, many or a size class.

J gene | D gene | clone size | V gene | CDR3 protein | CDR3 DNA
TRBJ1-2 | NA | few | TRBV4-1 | CASSLTEVGGYTF | TGCGCCAGCAGCCTAACCGAGGTGGGCGGCTACACCTTC
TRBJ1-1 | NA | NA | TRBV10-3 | CAISVATDVTEAFF | TGTGCCATCAGTGTCGCGACAGACGTCACTGAAGCTTTCTTT
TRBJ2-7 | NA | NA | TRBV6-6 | CASSWDSSSYEQYF | TGTGCCAGCAGTTGGGACTCCAGCTCCTACGAGCAGTACTTC
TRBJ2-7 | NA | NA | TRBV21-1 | CASSATLRGAPGSYEQYF | TGTGCCAGCTCAGCGACCCTAAGGGGCGCGCCGGGCAGTTACGAGCAGTACTTC
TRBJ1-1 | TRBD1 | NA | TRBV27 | CASSLISTGGTEAFF | TGTGCCAGCAGTTTGATCTCAACAGGGGGCACTGAAGCTTTCTTT
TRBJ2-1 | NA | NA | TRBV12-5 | CASGLVPGEQFF | TGTGCTAGTGGTTTGGTACCAGGTGAGCAGTTCTTC
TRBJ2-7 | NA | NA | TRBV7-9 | CALSGHSYEQYF | TGTGCCCTAAGCGGTCACTCCTACGAGCAGTACTTC
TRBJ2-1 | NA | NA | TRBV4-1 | CASSHPGEQFF | TGCGCCAGCAGCCACCCAGGTGAGCAGTTCTTC
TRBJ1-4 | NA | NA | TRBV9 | CASSGGGNEKLFF | TGTGCCAGCAGCGGTGGAGGTAATGAAAAACTGTTTTTT
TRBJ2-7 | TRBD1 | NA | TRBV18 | CASSPGTGLYEQYF | TGTGCCAGCTCACCAGGGACAGGGCTCTACGAGCAGTACTTC
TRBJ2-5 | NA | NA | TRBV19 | CASSTWPGETQYF | TGTGCCAGTAGCACGTGGCCAGGGGAGACCCAGTACTTC
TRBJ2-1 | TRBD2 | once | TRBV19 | CASSISGDSYNEQFF | TGTGCCAGTAGTATTAGCGGGGACTCCTACAATGAGCAGTTCTTC
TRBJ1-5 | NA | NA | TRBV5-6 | CASSFGGERRGNQPQHF | TGTGCCAGCAGCTTTGGAGGCGAACGGAGGGGGAATCAGCCCCAGCATTTT
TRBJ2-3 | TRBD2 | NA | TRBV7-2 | CASSFSGRSTDTQYF | TGTGCCAGCAGCTTTAGCGGGAGGAGCACAGATACGCAGTATTTT
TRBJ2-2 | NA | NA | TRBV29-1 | CSVDPRADTGELFF | TGCAGCGTTGATCCCAGGGCCGACACCGGGGAGCTGTTTTTT
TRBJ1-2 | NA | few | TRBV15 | CATSREGSAPNYGYTF | TGTGCCACCAGCAGAGAGGGTTCAGCACCTAACTATGGCTACACCTTC
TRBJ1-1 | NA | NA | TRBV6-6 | CASSYLSRTVEAFF | TGTGCCAGCAGTTACTTATCTCGGACAGTTGAAGCTTTCTTT
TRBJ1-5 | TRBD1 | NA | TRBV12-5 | CASGPGQGYQPQHF | TGTGCTAGTGGTCCCGGACAGGGATATCAGCCCCAGCATTTT
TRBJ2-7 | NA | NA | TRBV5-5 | CASSLASGLVEYEQYF | TGTGCCAGCAGCTTGGCTAGTGGGCTGGTAGAATACGAGCAGTACTTC
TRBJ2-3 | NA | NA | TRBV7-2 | CASSLTRGGGDTQYF | TGTGCCAGCAGCTTAACGCGCGGAGGGGGAGATACGCAGTATTTT
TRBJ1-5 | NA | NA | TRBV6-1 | CASSESGGSNQPQHF | TGTGCCAGCAGTGAATCCGGGGGCAGCAATCAGCCCCAGCATTTT
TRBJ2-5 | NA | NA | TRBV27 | CASSSPGADETQYF | TGTGCCAGCAGTTCCCCGGGGGCGGACGAGACCCAGTACTTC
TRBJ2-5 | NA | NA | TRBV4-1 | CASSQVPGGQETQYF | TGCGCCAGCAGCCAAGTACCTGGGGGGCAAGAGACCCAGTACTTC
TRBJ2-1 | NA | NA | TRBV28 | CASAVQILGDNEQFF | TGTGCCAGCGCGGTACAAATCCTGGGGGACAATGAGCAGTTCTTC
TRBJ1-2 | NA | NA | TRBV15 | CATSPGEGRLYGYTF | TGTGCCACCAGCCCGGGAGAAGGGCGCCTCTATGGCTACACCTTC
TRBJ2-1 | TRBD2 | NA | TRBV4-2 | CASSQVSRGTAGGDNEQFF | TGTGCCAGCAGCCAAGTATCCCGGGGTACTGCGGGGGGAGACAATGAGCAGTTCTTC
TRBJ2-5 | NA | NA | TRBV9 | CASSPSGWRGETQYF | TGTGCCAGCAGCCCTTCGGGGTGGAGGGGAGAGACCCAGTACTTC
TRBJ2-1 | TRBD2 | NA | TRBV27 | CASSEGTSVEQFF | TGTGCCAGCAGCGAAGGGACTAGCGTTGAGCAGTTCTTC
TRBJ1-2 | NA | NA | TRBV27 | CASSLRRGRTYGYTF | TGTGCCAGCAGTCTACGAAGGGGACGTACCTATGGCTACACCTTC
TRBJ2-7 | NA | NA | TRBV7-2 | CASSYEPGHTYEQYF | TGTGCCAGCAGCTATGAACCGGGACACACATACGAGCAGTACTTC
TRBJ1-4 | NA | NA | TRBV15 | CATGANEKLFF | TGTGCCACCGGAGCAAATGAAAAACTGTTTTTT
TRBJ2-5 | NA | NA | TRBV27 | CASGRERVETQYF | TGTGCCAGCGGACGGGAGAGGGTAGAGACCCAGTACTTC
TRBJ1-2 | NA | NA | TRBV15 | CATSLDRDLYGYTF | TGTGCCACCAGCTTGGACAGAGATCTTTATGGCTACACCTTC
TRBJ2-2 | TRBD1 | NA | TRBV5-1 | CASSLEDRGRGNTGELFF | TGCGCCAGCAGCTTGGAGGACAGGGGCCGGGGGAACACCGGGGAGCTGTTTTTT
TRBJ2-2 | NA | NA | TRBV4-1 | CASSQASGELFF | TGCGCCAGCAGCCAGGCCAGCGGGGAGCTGTTTTTT
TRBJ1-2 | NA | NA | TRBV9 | CASSVVTVRMDGYTF | TGTGCCAGCAGCGTAGTAACAGTTAGAATGGATGGCTACACCTTC
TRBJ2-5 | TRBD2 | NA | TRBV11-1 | CASSQGLAEETQYF | TGTGCCAGCAGCCAGGGACTAGCGGAAGAGACCCAGTACTTC
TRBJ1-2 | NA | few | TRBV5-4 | CASSLGETAYGYTF | TGTGCCAGCAGCTTGGGGGAGACGGCCTATGGCTACACCTTC
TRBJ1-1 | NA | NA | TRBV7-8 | CASSLGAALNTEAFF | TGTGCCAGCAGCTTAGGGGCAGCGTTGAACACTGAAGCTTTCTTT
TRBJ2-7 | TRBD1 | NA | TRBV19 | CASGITTGQPYEQYF | TGTGCCAGTGGCATAACTACGGGACAGCCCTACGAGCAGTACTTC
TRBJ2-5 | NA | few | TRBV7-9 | CASSLVPGVQETQYF | TGTGCCAGCAGCTTAGTCCCGGGCGTCCAAGAGACCCAGTACTTC
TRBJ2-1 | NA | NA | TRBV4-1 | CASSQEWDRYNEQFF | TGCGCCAGCAGCCAAGAATGGGACCGATACAATGAGCAGTTCTTC
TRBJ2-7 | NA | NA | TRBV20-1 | CSAPRGGEQYF | TGCAGTGCTCCCCGAGGGGGCGAGCAGTACTTC